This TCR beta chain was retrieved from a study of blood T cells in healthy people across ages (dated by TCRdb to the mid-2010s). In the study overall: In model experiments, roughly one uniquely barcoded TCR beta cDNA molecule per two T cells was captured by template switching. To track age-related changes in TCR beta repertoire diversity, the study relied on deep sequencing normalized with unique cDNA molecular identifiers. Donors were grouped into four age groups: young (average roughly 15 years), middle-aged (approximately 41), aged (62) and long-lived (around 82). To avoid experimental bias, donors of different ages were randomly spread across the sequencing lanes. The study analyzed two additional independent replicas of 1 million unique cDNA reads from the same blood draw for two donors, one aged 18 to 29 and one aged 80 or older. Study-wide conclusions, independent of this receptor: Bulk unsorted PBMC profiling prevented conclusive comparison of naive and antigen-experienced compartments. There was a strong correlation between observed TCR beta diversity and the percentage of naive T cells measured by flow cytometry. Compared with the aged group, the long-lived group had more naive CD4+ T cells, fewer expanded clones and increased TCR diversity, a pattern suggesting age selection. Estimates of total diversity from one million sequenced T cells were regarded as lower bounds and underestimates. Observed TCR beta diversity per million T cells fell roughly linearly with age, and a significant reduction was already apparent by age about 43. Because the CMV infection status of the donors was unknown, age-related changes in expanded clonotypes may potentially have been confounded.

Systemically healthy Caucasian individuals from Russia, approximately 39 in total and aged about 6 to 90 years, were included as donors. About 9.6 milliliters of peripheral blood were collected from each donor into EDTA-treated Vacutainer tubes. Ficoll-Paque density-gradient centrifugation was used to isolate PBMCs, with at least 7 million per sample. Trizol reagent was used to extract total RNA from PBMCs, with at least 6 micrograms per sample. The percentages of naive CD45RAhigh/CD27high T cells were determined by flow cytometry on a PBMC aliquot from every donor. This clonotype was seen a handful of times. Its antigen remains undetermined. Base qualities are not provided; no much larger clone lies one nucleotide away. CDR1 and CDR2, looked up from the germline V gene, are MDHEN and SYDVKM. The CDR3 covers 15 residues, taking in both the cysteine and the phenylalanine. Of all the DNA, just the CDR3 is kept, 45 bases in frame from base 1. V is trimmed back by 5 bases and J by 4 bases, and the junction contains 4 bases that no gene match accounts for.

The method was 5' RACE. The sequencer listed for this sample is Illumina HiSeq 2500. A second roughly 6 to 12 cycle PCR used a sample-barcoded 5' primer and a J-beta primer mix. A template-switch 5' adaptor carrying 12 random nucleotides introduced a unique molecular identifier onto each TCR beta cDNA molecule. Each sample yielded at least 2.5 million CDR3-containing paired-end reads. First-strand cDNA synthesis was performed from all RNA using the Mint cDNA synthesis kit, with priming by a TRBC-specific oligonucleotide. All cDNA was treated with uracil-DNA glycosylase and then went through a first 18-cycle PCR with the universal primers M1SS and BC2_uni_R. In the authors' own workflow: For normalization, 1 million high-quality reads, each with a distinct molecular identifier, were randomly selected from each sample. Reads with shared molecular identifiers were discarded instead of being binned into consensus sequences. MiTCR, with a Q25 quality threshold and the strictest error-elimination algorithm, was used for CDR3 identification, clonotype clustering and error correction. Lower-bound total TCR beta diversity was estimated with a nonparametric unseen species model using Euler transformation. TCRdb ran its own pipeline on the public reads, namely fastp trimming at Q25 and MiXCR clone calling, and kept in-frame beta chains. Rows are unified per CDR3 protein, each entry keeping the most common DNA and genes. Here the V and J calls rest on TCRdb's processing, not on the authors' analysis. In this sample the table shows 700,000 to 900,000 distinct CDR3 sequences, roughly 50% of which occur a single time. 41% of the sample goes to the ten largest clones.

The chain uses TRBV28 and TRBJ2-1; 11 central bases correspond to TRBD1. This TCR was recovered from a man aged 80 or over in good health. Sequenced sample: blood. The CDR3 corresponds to CASSPDRGLYNEQFF. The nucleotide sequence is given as TGTGCCAGCAGTCCGGACAGGGGGCTTTACAATGAGCAGTTCTTC.